The rows below give T cell receptor beta chains drawn from one sample of a study of blood T cell repertoires in COVID-19. Using immunoSEQ multiplex PCR, the repertoire was profiled, and TCRdb retains in-frame clones only, with some absent. The table has over 200,000 clones, approximately 82% seen once. Sequencing was performed on peripheral blood. These receptors were taken from a man aged 35-49 years who had recovered from COVID-19. Each CDR3 is given with its conserved first and last residue. A D gene is named only where the DNA matches it firmly. Some rows mark clone size as missing; the rest say once, few, many or name a class of expanded clone.

V	size	D	J	CDR3	DNA
TRBV5-1	.	.	TRBJ1-5	CASSLGQPNQPQHF	TGCGCCAGCAGCTTGGGACAGCCCAATCAGCCCCAGCATTTT
TRBV7-8	once	TRBD2	TRBJ2-3	CASSPSAGGPTDTQYF	TGTGCCAGCAGCCCATCGGCGGGAGGCCCCACAGATACGCAGTATTTT
TRBV14	.	.	TRBJ2-1	CASSPGYNEQFF	TGTGCCAGCAGCCCGGGCTACAATGAGCAGTTCTTC
TRBV6-5	.	.	TRBJ2-7	CASSYFLGGGYEQYF	TGTGCCAGCAGTTACTTTCTGGGAGGGGGCTACGAGCAGTACTTC
TRBV7-8	.	TRBD2	TRBJ2-1	CASSLGLAGGLYNEQFF	TGTGCCAGCAGCCTGGGACTAGCGGGAGGGCTTTACAATGAGCAGTTCTTC
TRBV7-2	.	TRBD2	TRBJ2-1	CASSLTWRGANNEQFF	TGTGCCAGCAGCCTCACTTGGCGGGGGGCCAACAATGAGCAGTTCTTC
TRBV3-1/TRBV3-2	.	.	TRBJ2-5	CASSQGQERHMDQETQYF	TGTGCCAGCAGCCAAGGCCAAGAGCGGCACATGGACCAAGAGACCCAGTACTTC
TRBV30	.	TRBD1	TRBJ1-2	CAWSVDRQGSLYSYGYTF	TGTGCCTGGAGTGTTGACCGACAGGGGAGTTTGTATTCCTATGGCTACACCTTC
TRBV5-8	.	.	TRBJ2-1	CASSPDGKQFF	TGTGCCAGCAGCCCAGACGGGAAGCAGTTCTTC
TRBV7-9	.	.	TRBJ2-1	CASSLAVNRAVNEQFF	TGTGCCAGCAGCTTAGCCGTGAACAGGGCCGTAAATGAGCAGTTCTTC
TRBV5-1	.	TRBD1	TRBJ1-6	CASSLGDSIDSPLHF	TGCGCCAGCAGCTTGGGGGACAGTATTGATTCACCCCTCCACTTT
TRBV7-9	.	.	TRBJ1-4	CASSLSRGQEKLFF	TGTGCCAGCAGCCTCTCCCGTGGGCAGGAAAAACTGTTTTTT
TRBV7-2	.	TRBD2	TRBJ2-2	CASSLVAGVPPGELFF	TGTGCCAGCAGCTTAGTAGCGGGAGTTCCCCCCGGGGAGCTGTTTTTT
TRBV2	once	.	TRBJ1-4	CASSEAFPGQRLNEKLFF	TGTGCCAGCAGTGAAGCCTTTCCTGGACAGCGGCTAAATGAAAAACTGTTTTTT
TRBV19	.	TRBD2	TRBJ2-5	CASSEGLAGDRRETQYF	TGTGCCAGTAGTGAGGGACTAGCGGGGGACCGGAGAGAGACCCAGTACTTC
TRBV9	many	.	TRBJ2-1	CASSAFDTEQFF	TGTGCCAGCAGCGCCTTCGACACCGAGCAGTTCTTC
TRBV23-1	.	TRBD2	TRBJ2-4	CASKGCLERGESLAKNIQYF	TGCGCCAGCAAGGGTTGTTTGGAGCGGGGCGAATCCTTAGCCAAAAACATTCAGTACTTC
TRBV19	.	TRBD1	TRBJ1-1	CASRYDRDTEAFF	TGTGCCAGTAGGTACGACAGGGACACTGAAGCTTTCTTT
TRBV19	.	.	TRBJ1-2	CASSPRGFYGYTF	TGTGCCAGTAGCCCCCGCGGGTTCTATGGCTACACCTTC
TRBV6-5	.	TRBD1	TRBJ1-4	CASSWDRGQGNEKLFF	TGTGCCAGCAGTTGGGACAGGGGGCAGGGTAATGAAAAACTGTTTTTT
TRBV9	.	TRBD1	TRBJ2-7	CASSVGGQGASSYEQYF	TGTGCCAGCAGCGTCGGGGGACAGGGGGCGAGCTCCTACGAGCAGTACTTC
TRBV2	.	TRBD1	TRBJ2-5	CASSGSGQDAEETQYF	TGTGCCAGCAGTGGTTCGGGACAGGACGCGGAAGAGACCCAGTACTTC
TRBV18	.	TRBD2	TRBJ2-3	CASSPQSSGSTDTQYF	TGTGCCAGCTCCCCCCAGAGTAGCGGGAGCACAGATACGCAGTATTTT
TRBV10-1	.	.	TRBJ2-5	CASSDGVGQETQYF	TGCGCCAGCAGTGACGGGGTTGGGCAAGAGACCCAGTACTTC
TRBV14	.	.	TRBJ2-1	CASSQEWGQSGNEQFF	TGTGCCAGCAGCCAAGAATGGGGGCAGAGCGGCAATGAGCAGTTCTTC
TRBV24-1	.	TRBD1	TRBJ2-2	CAPQAPGTGNTGELFF	TGTGCCCCTCAAGCCCCCGGGACAGGGAACACCGGGGAGCTGTTTTTT
TRBV29-1	.	.	TRBJ1-2	CSVAVSEQGGYTF	TGCAGCGTTGCGGTGTCAGAGCAGGGTGGCTACACCTTC
TRBV14	.	TRBD2	TRBJ2-5	CASSQDKLAGGRMETQYF	TGTGCCAGCAGCCAAGATAAACTAGCGGGAGGGAGGATGGAGACCCAGTACTTC
TRBV7-9	.	.	TRBJ1-4	CASSLDRYEKLFF	TGTGCCAGCAGCTTAGACAGATATGAAAAACTGTTTTTT
TRBV5-5	.	.	TRBJ2-3	CASSPHTDTQYF	TGTGCCAGCAGCCCCCACACAGATACGCAGTATTTT
TRBV6-5	.	TRBD1	TRBJ1-3	CASSSRTGGSGNTIYF	TGTGCCAGCAGTTCCCGGACAGGGGGCTCTGGAAACACCATATATTTT
TRBV29-1	.	TRBD1	TRBJ1-2	CSARTGRNGYTF	TGCAGCGCCCGGACAGGGAGGAATGGCTACACCTTC
TRBV12-3/TRBV12-4	few	.	TRBJ2-5	CASSLQGETQYF	TGTGCCAGCAGTTTACAGGGAGAGACCCAGTACTTC
TRBV10-1	.	.	TRBJ1-1	CATQGLNTEAFF	TGCGCCACCCAGGGGTTGAACACTGAAGCTTTCTTT
TRBV18	.	TRBD1	TRBJ1-6	CASSPSGQANNSPLHF	TGTGCCAGCTCACCGTCGGGACAGGCGAATAATTCACCCCTCCACTTT
TRBV19	.	.	TRBJ1-1	CASSTQGSVNTEAFF	TGTGCCAGTAGTACCCAGGGGAGCGTGAACACTGAAGCTTTCTTT
TRBV6-5	.	TRBD2	TRBJ2-3	CASSYSLAGWADTQYF	TGTGCCAGCAGTTACTCGTTAGCGGGGTGGGCAGATACGCAGTATTTT
TRBV9	.	TRBD1	TRBJ1-2	CASSSTGGAEGYGYTF	TGTGCCAGCAGCTCGACAGGGGGCGCCGAGGGCTATGGCTACACCTTC
TRBV18	.	TRBD2	TRBJ2-7	CASSPPSGAYYEQYF	TGTGCCAGCTCACCACCTAGCGGGGCCTACTACGAGCAGTACTTC
TRBV5-8	.	.	TRBJ2-7	CASSLDRGPYEQYF	TGTGCCAGCAGCTTGGATCGGGGTCCCTACGAGCAGTACTTC
TRBV6-2/TRBV6-3	.	TRBD1	TRBJ2-2	CASSSTPQGDTGELFF	TGTGCCAGCAGTTCTACACCTCAGGGGGACACCGGGGAGCTGTTTTTT
TRBV18	few	.	TRBJ1-1	CASSLTGVDPTEAFF	TGTGCCAGCTCACTGACGGGTGTCGACCCCACTGAAGCTTTCTTT
TRBV10-1	.	TRBD2	TRBJ2-7	CASSRVAGASYEQYF	TGCGCCAGCAGTAGAGTAGCGGGGGCCTCCTACGAGCAGTACTTC
TRBV10-3	.	TRBD1	TRBJ1-1	CAISETRDSWEAFF	TGTGCCATCAGTGAGACACGGGACAGCTGGGAAGCTTTCTTT
TRBV5-4	.	TRBD1	TRBJ1-2	CASSPRQGANYGYTF	TGTGCCAGCAGCCCTCGACAGGGGGCCAACTATGGCTACACCTTC
TRBV7-2	.	TRBD1	TRBJ2-2	CASSGGQVDTGELFF	TGTGCCAGCAGCGGGGGACAGGTGGACACCGGGGAGCTGTTTTTT
TRBV4-3	once	.	TRBJ1-5	CASSQDSAYSNQPQHF	TGCGCCAGCAGCCAAGATTCTGCGTATAGCAATCAGCCCCAGCATTTT
TRBV20-1	.	TRBD2	TRBJ2-6	CSASKSGAGANVLTF	TGCAGTGCTAGTAAGAGCGGGGCTGGGGCCAACGTCCTGACTTTC
TRBV19	.	.	TRBJ2-4	CASSIGTSGGGPAKNIQYF	TGTGCCAGTAGTATAGGCACTAGCGGAGGGGGCCCAGCCAAAAACATTCAGTACTTC
TRBV3-1/TRBV3-2	.	.	TRBJ2-2	CASSQVGELFF	TGTGCCAGCAGCCAAGTAGGGGAGCTGTTTTTT
TRBV27	once	.	TRBJ1-6	CASSYRWGGNSPLHF	TGTGCCAGCAGTTACCGTTGGGGAGGCAATTCACCCCTCCACTTT